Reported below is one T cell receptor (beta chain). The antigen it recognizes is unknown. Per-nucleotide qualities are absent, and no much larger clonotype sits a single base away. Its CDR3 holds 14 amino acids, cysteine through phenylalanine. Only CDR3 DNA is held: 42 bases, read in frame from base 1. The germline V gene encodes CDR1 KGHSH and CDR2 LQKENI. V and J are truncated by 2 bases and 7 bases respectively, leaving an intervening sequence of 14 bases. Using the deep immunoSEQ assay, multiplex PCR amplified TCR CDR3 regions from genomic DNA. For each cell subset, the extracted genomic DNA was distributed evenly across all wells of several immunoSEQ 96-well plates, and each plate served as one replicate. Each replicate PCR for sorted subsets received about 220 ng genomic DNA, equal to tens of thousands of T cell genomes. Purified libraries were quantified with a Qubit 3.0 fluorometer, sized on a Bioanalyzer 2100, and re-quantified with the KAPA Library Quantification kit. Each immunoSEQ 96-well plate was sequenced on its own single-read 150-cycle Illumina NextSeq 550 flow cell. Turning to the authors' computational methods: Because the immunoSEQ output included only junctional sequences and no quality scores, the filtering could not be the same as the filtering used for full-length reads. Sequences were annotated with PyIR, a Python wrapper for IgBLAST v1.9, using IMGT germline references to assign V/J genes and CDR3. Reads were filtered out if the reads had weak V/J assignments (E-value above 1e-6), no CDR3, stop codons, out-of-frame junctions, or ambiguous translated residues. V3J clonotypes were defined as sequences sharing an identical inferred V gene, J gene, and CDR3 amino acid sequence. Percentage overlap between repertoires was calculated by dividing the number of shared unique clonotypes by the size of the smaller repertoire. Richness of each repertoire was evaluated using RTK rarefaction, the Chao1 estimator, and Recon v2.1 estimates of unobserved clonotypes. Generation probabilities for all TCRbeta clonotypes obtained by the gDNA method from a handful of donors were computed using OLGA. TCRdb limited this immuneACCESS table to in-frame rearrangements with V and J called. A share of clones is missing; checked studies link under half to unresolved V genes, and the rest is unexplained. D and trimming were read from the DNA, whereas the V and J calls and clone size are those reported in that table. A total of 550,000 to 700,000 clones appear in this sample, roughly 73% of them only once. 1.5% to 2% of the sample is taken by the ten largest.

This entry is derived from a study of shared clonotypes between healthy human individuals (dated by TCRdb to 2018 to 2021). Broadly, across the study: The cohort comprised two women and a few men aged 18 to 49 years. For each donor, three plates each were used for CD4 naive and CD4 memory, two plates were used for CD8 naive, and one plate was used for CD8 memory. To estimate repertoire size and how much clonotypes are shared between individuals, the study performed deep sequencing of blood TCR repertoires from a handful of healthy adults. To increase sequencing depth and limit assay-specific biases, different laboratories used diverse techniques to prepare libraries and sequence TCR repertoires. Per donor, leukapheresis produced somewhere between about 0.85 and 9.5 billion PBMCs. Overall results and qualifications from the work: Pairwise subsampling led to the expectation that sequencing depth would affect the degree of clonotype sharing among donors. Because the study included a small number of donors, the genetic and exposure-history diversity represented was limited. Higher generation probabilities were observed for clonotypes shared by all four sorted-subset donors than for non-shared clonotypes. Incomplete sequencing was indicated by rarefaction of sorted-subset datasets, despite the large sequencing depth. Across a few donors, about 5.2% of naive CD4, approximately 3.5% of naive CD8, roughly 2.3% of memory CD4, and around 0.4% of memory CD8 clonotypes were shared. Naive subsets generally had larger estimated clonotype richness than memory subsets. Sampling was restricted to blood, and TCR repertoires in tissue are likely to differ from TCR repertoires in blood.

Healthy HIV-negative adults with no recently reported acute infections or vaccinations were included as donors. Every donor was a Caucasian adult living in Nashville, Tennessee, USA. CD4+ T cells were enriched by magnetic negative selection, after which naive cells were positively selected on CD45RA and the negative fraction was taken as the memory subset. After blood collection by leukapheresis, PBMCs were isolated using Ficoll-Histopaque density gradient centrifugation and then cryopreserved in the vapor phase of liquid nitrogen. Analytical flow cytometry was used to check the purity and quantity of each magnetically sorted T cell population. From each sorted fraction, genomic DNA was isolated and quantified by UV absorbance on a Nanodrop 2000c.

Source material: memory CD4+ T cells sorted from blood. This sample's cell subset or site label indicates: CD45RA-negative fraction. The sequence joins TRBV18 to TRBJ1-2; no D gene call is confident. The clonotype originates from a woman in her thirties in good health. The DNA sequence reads TGTGCCAGCTCACCATCGCATCCCCCGCTTGGCTACACCTTC. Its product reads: CASSPSHPPLGYTF.